The clone carrying this T cell receptor (beta chain) turned up a few times. What it binds is unknown. The sample originates from a study of T cells after yellow fever vaccination. General study results and limits: Post-booster reappearance was seen for most primary-vaccination clones (about 95% CD4, 75% to 90% CD8).

TCRdb recomputed calls from the 5' RACE reads with MiXCR, one row per CDR3 protein. The sample lists 450,000 to 650,000 distinct CDR3 sequences; roughly 14% were seen once. V lost 0 bases, J lost 2 bases, and 4 bases stayed unmatched. CDR3 length: 16 residues. From germline, CDR1 is SGHDT and CDR2 YYEEEE. This sample comprised PBMCs, obtained on the day of the yellow fever booster vaccination. The receptor comes from a man aged 25-45 years who received the YFV17D yellow fever vaccine. The chain has TRBV5-6 and TRBJ2-3; 9 nucleotides align to TRBD2. The CDR3 loop reads CASSLVASGNTDTQYF. The DNA of the CDR3 is TGTGCCAGCAGCTTGGTTGCTAGCGGGAACACAGATACGCAGTATTTT.